This entry is about one T cell receptor beta chain. Its antigen is not identified. Amplification of TCR beta CDR3 regions used RNA as the template. Primed by the HTBI set, a first-round RT-PCR was run on the TCR CDR3. A single record per CDR3 protein comes from TCRdb applying MiXCR to the multiplex PCR reads. Of 600,000 to 700,000 distinct CDR3 sequences in the sample, roughly 15% were seen once. This sample is part of a study of T cells in Graves' hyperthyroidism and ophthalmopathy. Findings and limits, study-wide: Researchers report that a 13 V-J model separated ophthalmopathy from stable hyperthyroidism.

V lost 3 bases and J 1 base, leaving 6 bases between the germline ends. The CDR3 loop spans 14 amino acids. Germline CDR1 and CDR2: KGHSH and LQKENI. Ophthalmopathy patients had moderate-to-severe active disease, CAS ≥3, NOSPECS ≥4, and disease duration under 3 months. The J gene is TRBJ2-2, the V gene TRBV18, with unresolved D. Sequenced sample: blood. This clonotype was sampled from a woman aged 40 to 50 with Graves' ophthalmopathy. The CDR3 DNA follows: TGTGCCAGCTCACCGGCAGTGAACACCGGGGAGCTGTTTTTT. This gives the protein CASSPAVNTGELFF.